The 7 T cell receptor beta chains below all came from one sample that was sequenced in a study of graft-versus-host responses after intestinal transplantation. Some clones are missing from TCRdb's copy, which holds only in-frame ones; the method was immunoSEQ multiplex PCR. Among 90,000 to 120,000 clones, roughly 87% were seen once, and the ten largest hold around 0.96%. These TCRs' antigens remain unknown. The sample in question was unstimulated CD4+ T cells sorted from spleen or lymph node cells, obtained before intestinal transplant. The receptors derive from a human donor who received an intestinal transplant.

The CDR3 is CATSSFQETQYF. The CDR3 DNA is TGTGCCACCAGCAGTTTTCAAGAGACCCAGTACTTC. The chain combines TRBV15 with TRBJ2-5; the D is unclear. Germline values: CDR1 LNHNV, CDR2 YYDKDF (reference sequence). CDR3 length: 12 residues. The V and J ends lost 3 bases and 2 bases respectively, with 4 bases between them.

V usage is TRBV6-1 and J usage is TRBJ1-4, with no clear D. V was clipped by 6 bases and J by 0 bases, with 8 bases between them. This CDR3 is built from 14 residues. Germline CDR1 is MNHNS and CDR2 is SASEGT. CDR3 nucleotides: TGTGCCAGCAGCCGCACCGCAACTAATGAAAAACTGTTTTTT. Its protein product is CASSRTATNEKLFF.

This clone is medium-sized. CDR3 region: CASSPTTGEIYEQYF. CDR3 coding DNA: TGCGCCAGCAGCCCGACGACAGGGGAAATCTACGAGCAGTACTTC. This rearrangement joins TRBV4-1 to TRBJ2-7; 8 bases are a match to TRBD1. The CDR3 loop spans 15 amino acids. Germline assignment: CDR1 MGHRA and CDR2 YSYEKL. V was pared by 4 bases and J by 3 bases, with 8 bases of the junction left unmatched.

Worth noting for this clone: This CDR3 is also generated by other DNA sequences in the sample. This rearrangement joins TRBV5-1 to TRBJ2-7; the D call may be TRBD1 or TRBD2 (5 bases each). The CDR3 spans 13 residues. V was pared by 0 bases and J by 2 bases, with 6 bases between. CDR1 is SGHRS, CDR2 YFSETQ, per germline. The CDR3 loop is CASSLGGTYEQYF. DNA of the CDR3: TGCGCCAGCAGCTTGGGGGGGACCTACGAGCAGTACTTC. Looking up the rest from reference TRBV5-1 and TRBJ2-7 gives the full variable domain: KAGVTQTPRYLIKTRGQQVTLSCSPISGHRSVSWYQQTPGQGLQFLFEYFSETQRNKGNFPGRFSGRQFSNSRSEMNVSTLELGDSALYLCASSLGGTYEQYFGPGTRLTVT.

The genes are TRBV5-1 and TRBJ2-1; 8 nucleotides line up with TRBD2. The J segment lost 4 bases and the V segment lost 4 bases, leaving 7 bases of the junction unmatched. CDR3 size: 15 residues. Germline V gene data show CDR1 as SGHRS and CDR2 as YFSETQ. The CDR3 DNA sequence: TGCGCCAGCAGCGGGAGCGGGAGAGTGTACAATGAGCAGTTCTTC. It codes for CASSGSGRVYNEQFF.

This clone was counted only a few times. This chain joins TRBV19 and TRBJ2-5; D not resolved. V was cut by 6 bases and J by 1 base, with 9 bases left in between. The CDR3 has 13 amino acids. CDR1 and CDR2 from the germline V gene are LNHDA and SQIVND (reference sequence). CDR3 in DNA: TGTGCCAGTAGGTCCGGGCGCCAAGAGACCCAGTACTTC. Translating it yields CASRSGRQETQYF.

The chain couples TRBV6-6 to TRBJ2-7, with 12 bases lining up with TRBD2. The V and J ends lost 6 bases and 3 bases, in that order; junction bases with no gene match: 6. CDR1 and CDR2 from the germline V gene are MNHNY and SVGAGI (reference sequence). The CDR3 is 15 residues long. CDR3 nucleotide sequence: TGTGCCAGCAGAAACGGACTAGCGGGGATCTACGAGCAGTACTTC. It yields the protein CASRNGLAGIYEQYF.